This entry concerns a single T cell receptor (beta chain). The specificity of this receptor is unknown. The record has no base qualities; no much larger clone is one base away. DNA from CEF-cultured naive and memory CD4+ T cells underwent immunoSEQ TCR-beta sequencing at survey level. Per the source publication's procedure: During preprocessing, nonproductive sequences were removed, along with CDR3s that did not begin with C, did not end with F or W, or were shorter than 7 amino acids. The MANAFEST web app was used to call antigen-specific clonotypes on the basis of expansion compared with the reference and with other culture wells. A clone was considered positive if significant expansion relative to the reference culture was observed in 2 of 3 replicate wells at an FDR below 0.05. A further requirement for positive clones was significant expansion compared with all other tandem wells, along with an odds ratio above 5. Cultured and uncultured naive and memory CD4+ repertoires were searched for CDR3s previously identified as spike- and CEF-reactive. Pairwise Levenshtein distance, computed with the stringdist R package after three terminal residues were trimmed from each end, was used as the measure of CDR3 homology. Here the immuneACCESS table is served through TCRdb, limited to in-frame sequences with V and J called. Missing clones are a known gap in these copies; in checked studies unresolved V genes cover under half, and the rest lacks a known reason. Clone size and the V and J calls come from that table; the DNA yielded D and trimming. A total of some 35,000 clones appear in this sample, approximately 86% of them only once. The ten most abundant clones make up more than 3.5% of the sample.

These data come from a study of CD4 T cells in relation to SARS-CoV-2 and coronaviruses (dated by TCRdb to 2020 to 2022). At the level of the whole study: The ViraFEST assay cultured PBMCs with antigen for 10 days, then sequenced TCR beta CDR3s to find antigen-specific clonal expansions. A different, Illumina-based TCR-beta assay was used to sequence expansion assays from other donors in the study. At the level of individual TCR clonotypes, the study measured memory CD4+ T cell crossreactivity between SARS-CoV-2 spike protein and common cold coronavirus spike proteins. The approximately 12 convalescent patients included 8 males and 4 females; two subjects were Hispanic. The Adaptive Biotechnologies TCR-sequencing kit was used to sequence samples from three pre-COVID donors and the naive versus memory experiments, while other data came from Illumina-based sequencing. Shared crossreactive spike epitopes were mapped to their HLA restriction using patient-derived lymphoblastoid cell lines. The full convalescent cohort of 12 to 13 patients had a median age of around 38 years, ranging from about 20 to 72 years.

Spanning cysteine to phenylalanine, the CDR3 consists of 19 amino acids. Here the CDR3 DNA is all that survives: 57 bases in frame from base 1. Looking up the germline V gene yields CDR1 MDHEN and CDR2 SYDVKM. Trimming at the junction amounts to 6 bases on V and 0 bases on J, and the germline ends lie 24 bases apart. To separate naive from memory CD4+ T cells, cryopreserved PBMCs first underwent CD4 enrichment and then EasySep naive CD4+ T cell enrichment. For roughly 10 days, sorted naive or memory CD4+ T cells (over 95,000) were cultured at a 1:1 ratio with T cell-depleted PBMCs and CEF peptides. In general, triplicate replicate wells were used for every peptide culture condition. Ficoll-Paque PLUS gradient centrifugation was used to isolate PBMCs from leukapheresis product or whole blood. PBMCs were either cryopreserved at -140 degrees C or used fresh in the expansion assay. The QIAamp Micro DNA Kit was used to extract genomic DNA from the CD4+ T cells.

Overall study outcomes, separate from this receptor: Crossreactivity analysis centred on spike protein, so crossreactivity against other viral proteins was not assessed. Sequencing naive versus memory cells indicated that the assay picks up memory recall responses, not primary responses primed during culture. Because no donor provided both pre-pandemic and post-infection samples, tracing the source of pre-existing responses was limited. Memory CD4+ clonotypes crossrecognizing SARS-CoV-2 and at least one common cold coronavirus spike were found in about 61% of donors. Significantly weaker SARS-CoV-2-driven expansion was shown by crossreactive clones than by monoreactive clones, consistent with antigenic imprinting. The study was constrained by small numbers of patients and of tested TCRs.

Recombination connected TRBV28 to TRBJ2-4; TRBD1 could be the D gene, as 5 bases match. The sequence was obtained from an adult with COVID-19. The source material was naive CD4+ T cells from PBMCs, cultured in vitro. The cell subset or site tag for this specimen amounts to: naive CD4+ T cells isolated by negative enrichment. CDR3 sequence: CASRSRQTLVLIAKNIQYF. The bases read TGTGCCAGCAGATCCCGACAGACCCTGGTCCTAATAGCCAAAAACATTCAGTACTTC.